Listed below are T cell receptor beta chains from one sample, sequenced in a study of cytomegalovirus exposure and HLA in healthy donors. Clones were sequenced by immunoSEQ multiplex PCR, and TCRdb holds only the in-frame ones, with some missing. The table records around 160,000 clones, more than 70% of them present only once. The sample comprised PBMCs. The receptors shown here come from a male donor in good health and CMV-seronegative. The CDR3 runs from the conserved cysteine through the conserved F or W. Fields, in order: V gene, D gene, clone size, J gene, CDR3 DNA, CDR3 protein. The D gene is left open where the match is weak. Size tells how often a clone was seen (once, few, many) or the class of an expanded clone, and some rows leave it out.

TRBV7-9	TRBD1	.	TRBJ2-2	TGTGCCAGCAGCTTAGTATCAGGGGGCGCGTACACCGGGGAGCTGTTTTTT	CASSLVSGGAYTGELFF
TRBV19	TRBD2	.	TRBJ2-7	TGTGCCAGTAGTAGCGCGGGAGTTTCCTACGAGCAGTACTTC	CASSSAGVSYEQYF
TRBV7-2	TRBD1	.	TRBJ1-4	TGTGCCAGCAGCGCCGACAGGGGAGAAGAAAAACTGTTTTTT	CASSADRGEEKLFF
TRBV5-1	TRBD1	once	TRBJ1-5	TGCGCCAGCAGCTTGGGGGGACAGGGGAAAGGTCAGCCCCAGCATTTT	CASSLGGQGKGQPQHF
TRBV5-1	.	.	TRBJ2-5	TGCGCCAGCAGTCAGACAGGTCAAGAGACCCAGTACTTC	CASSQTGQETQYF
TRBV11-1	.	once	TRBJ1-1	TGTGCCAGCAGCTTTCAGGGTGACACTGAAGCTTTCTTT	CASSFQGDTEAFF
TRBV6-6	TRBD2	.	TRBJ2-3	TGTGCCAGCAGTTACGCGGGAGTACCAGATACGCAGTATTTT	CASSYAGVPDTQYF
TRBV27	.	.	TRBJ2-2	TGTGCCAGCAGTCCCACGAACACCGGGGAGCTGTTTTTT	CASSPTNTGELFF
TRBV7-9	.	.	TRBJ2-7	TGTGCCAGCAGCTTCAGGGAATTTATTTGGTACTTC	CASSFREFIWYF
TRBV27	.	.	TRBJ1-6	TGTGCCAGCAGTTTCCGGGTTTATAATTCACCCCTCCACTTT	CASSFRVYNSPLHF
TRBV19	.	.	TRBJ2-7	TGTGCCAGTAGTACTGAGGGGAGGATCTACGAGCAGTACTTC	CASSTEGRIYEQYF
TRBV19	TRBD2	.	TRBJ2-7	TGTGCCAGTAGTTCCGGGACTATTACCTACGAGCAGTACTTC	CASSSGTITYEQYF
TRBV27	TRBD1	.	TRBJ2-7	TGTGCCAGCCAGGGACAGGGCTACGAGCAGTACTTC	CASQGQGYEQYF
TRBV7-8	TRBD1	few	TRBJ1-5	TGTGCCAGCAGCTTGAGGGTTGCGACAGGGAGCCAGCCCCAGCATTTT	CASSLRVATGSQPQHF
TRBV5-4	.	.	TRBJ2-1	TGTGCCAGCAGCGCGACACAATACAATGAGCAGTTCTTC	CASSATQYNEQFF
TRBV6-1	.	.	TRBJ2-2	TGTGCCAGCAGTGATTGGGGGCCCGAAGGGGAGCTGTTTTTT	CASSDWGPEGELFF
TRBV6-6	.	.	TRBJ2-1	TGTGCCAGCAGTTACCGGGAAAACAATGAGCAGTTCTTC	CASSYRENNEQFF
TRBV7-6	.	.	TRBJ2-7	TGTGCCAGCAGCTTGGCTAGCGTATCGTACTACGAGCAGTACTTC	CASSLASVSYYEQYF
TRBV5-1	TRBD1	.	TRBJ2-7	TGCGCCAGCAGCTTGGGAATTACAGGGGTAGGCGAGCAGTACTTC	CASSLGITGVGEQYF
TRBV9	.	.	TRBJ1-2	TGTGCCAGCAGCGTTCAGGATAACTATGGCTACACCTTC	CASSVQDNYGYTF
TRBV5-4	TRBD2	.	TRBJ2-1	TGTGCCAGCAGCGGAGCGGGGGGCAAATACAATGAGCAGTTCTTC	CASSGAGGKYNEQFF
TRBV9	.	.	TRBJ2-5	TGTGCCAGCAGCGCCCCTAAAGGCAGGCAGATGAAAGAGACCCAGTACTTC	CASSAPKGRQMKETQYF
TRBV27	TRBD2	once	TRBJ2-7	TGTGCCAGCACTTCTAGCGGGAGTATCCACGAGCAGTACTTC	CASTSSGSIHEQYF
TRBV11-2	.	.	TRBJ1-4	TGTGCCAGCAGCAAGACAAGCCGGGAAAATGAAAAACTGTTTTTT	CASSKTSRENEKLFF
TRBV5-1	.	.	TRBJ2-7	TGCGCCAGCAGCGTACGACAGCCGTTTGAGCAGTACTTC	CASSVRQPFEQYF
TRBV6-5	TRBD1	.	TRBJ1-1	TGTGCCAGCAGTTCCCGACGGGCAGGGGGCAACACTGAAGCTTTCTTT	CASSSRRAGGNTEAFF
TRBV25-1	.	.	TRBJ2-2	TGTGCCAGCAGTGAGGGAGCTTCAAGCGGGGAGCTGTTTTTT	CASSEGASSGELFF
TRBV6-6	.	few	TRBJ2-7	TGTGCCAGCAGTTACCCACCCAGGGTTTACGAGCAGTACTTC	CASSYPPRVYEQYF
TRBV28	.	.	TRBJ2-4	TGTGCCAGCAACGGAGGAGCCAAAAACATTCAGTACTTC	CASNGGAKNIQYF
TRBV6-6	.	.	TRBJ2-7	TGTGCCAGCAGCCCAGGGGCCTCCTACGAGCAGTACTTC	CASSPGASYEQYF
TRBV7-2	.	once	TRBJ2-1	TGTGCCAGCAGCTCTCCCCGGGGAGAGCAGTTCTTC	CASSSPRGEQFF
TRBV9	TRBD2	few	TRBJ2-2	TGTGCCAGCAGCGTAGGGGTAGCGGGAGTAGGGGCCGGGGAGCTGTTTTTT	CASSVGVAGVGAGELFF
TRBV5-8	TRBD2	few	TRBJ2-1	TGTGCCAGCAGCTTGTCTAGCGGGAAATACTACAATGAGCAGTTCTTC	CASSLSSGKYYNEQFF
TRBV30	TRBD2	.	TRBJ2-3	TGTGCCTGGACGGGAGGTACAACAGATACGCAGTATTTT	CAWTGGTTDTQYF
TRBV19	.	.	TRBJ2-5	TGTGCCAGTAGCCCGGGGCGTCGGGGGTCGGAGACCCAGTACTTC	CASSPGRRGSETQYF
TRBV7-9	.	.	TRBJ2-7	TGTTCCAGCAGCTTCAGGGAATTTATTTGGTACTTC	CSSSFREFIWYF
TRBV29-1	TRBD2	.	TRBJ2-3	TGCAGCCTTAATAGCGGGAGAGATACGCAGTATTTT	CSLNSGRDTQYF
TRBV4-1	TRBD2	.	TRBJ2-2	TGCGCCAGCAGCCAAGAGGGGGCCAGGGGACTAGCGGGGGGGCGTATCGGGGAGCTGTTTTTT	CASSQEGARGLAGGRIGELFF
TRBV10-1	.	.	TRBJ2-5	TGCGCCAGCAGTGAGCGGGAAGAGACCCAGTACTTC	CASSEREETQYF
TRBV7-9	TRBD1	.	TRBJ1-1	TGTGCCAGCAGCCACTGGACAGGGCGAAGCATGAACACTGAAGCTTTCTTT	CASSHWTGRSMNTEAFF
TRBV7-2	.	.	TRBJ1-1	TGTGCCAGCAGCCCGGGGACTGGCAGCCGAGAAGCTTTCTTT	CASSPGTGSREAFF
TRBV7-6	.	.	TRBJ2-3	TGTGCCAGCAGCTTAAGGCTAGGCGCGGATACGCAGTATTTT	CASSLRLGADTQYF
TRBV27	.	few	TRBJ2-7	TGTGCCAGCAGTTTATCTCGAGGGAGAATCTACGAGCAGTACTTC	CASSLSRGRIYEQYF
TRBV6-6	TRBD1	few	TRBJ1-1	TGTGCCAGCAGTCGGATACAGGGGGTTGAAGCTTTCTTT	CASSRIQGVEAFF
TRBV11-2	.	.	TRBJ1-2	TGTGCCAGCAGCTTAGGAGAAGTTGGCTACACCTTC	CASSLGEVGYTF
TRBV15	TRBD1	.	TRBJ2-7	TGTGCCACCAGCAGAGATATCGGGACAGGGGGCTCTGGGTACTTC	CATSRDIGTGGSGYF
TRBV10-1	.	.	TRBJ2-7	TGCGCCAGCAGTGGAGACAGACCTTCCTACGAGCAGTACTTC	CASSGDRPSYEQYF
TRBV15	.	.	TRBJ2-1	TGTGCCACCAGCAGAGACCGTTACAATGAGCAGTTCTTC	CATSRDRYNEQFF
TRBV2	.	few	TRBJ2-3	TGTGCCAGCAGTTTATTCACAGATACGCAGTATTTT	CASSLFTDTQYF
TRBV6-4	.	.	TRBJ2-1	TGTGCCAGCAGTGACACCGACAGAAACTACAATGAGCAGTTCTTC	CASSDTDRNYNEQFF
TRBV7-2	.	.	TRBJ2-3	TGTGCCAGCAGCCTTACAGATACGCAGTATTTT	CASSLTDTQYF
TRBV29-1	TRBD1	.	TRBJ2-7	TGCAGCGTGAAAATAGCCGGACAGGGGCTCTACGAGCAGTACTTC	CSVKIAGQGLYEQYF
TRBV2	.	.	TRBJ2-3	TGTGCCAGCGCGTGGTCTCGGACAGATACGCAGTATTTT	CASAWSRTDTQYF
TRBV19	TRBD2	.	TRBJ2-2	TGTGCCAGTAGTAAGGGGCTAGCGGGGGGTCTGACCACCGGGGAGCTGTTTTTT	CASSKGLAGGLTTGELFF
TRBV5-4	TRBD2	.	TRBJ2-3	TGTGCCAGCAGCTCCCCGGGCCTAGCGGGGGGCACAGATACGCAGTATTTT	CASSSPGLAGGTDTQYF
TRBV7-3	TRBD2	.	TRBJ2-5	TGTGCCAGCAGCTTATCCCGTGGGGGGGGACAAGAGACCCAGTACTTC	CASSLSRGGGQETQYF
TRBV9	.	.	TRBJ2-3	TGTGCCAGCAGCCCTCAGAGCGGAAAGACAGATACGCAGTATTTT	CASSPQSGKTDTQYF
TRBV4-1	TRBD2	.	TRBJ2-1	TGCGCCAGCAGCCAAGTCGTACTAGCGGGGGGGCTGAATGAGCAGTTCTTC	CASSQVVLAGGLNEQFF